The present T cell receptor beta chain was sequenced within a study of early T cells in non-severe SARS-CoV-2 infection. This CDR3 contains 15 residues. Germline lookup yields CDR1 MNHNY and CDR2 SVGAGI (reference sequence). J was trimmed by 7 bases and V by 5 bases; bases with no gene match: 9. TCRdb reprocessed the 5' RACE reads via MiXCR and lists one record per CDR3 protein. The sample holds 55,000 to 75,000 distinct CDR3 sequences, approximately 10% seen once. The material sequenced was whole blood. The chain employs TRBV6-6 and TRBJ2-1; 9 bases line up with TRBD1. The source of this sequence is an adult who was a healthcare worker with PCR-confirmed SARS-CoV-2 infection or an uninfected control (not recorded which). The CDR3: CASSPGQGYRNEQFF. The CDR3 DNA reads as TGTGCCAGCAGTCCGGGACAGGGATACCGAAATGAGCAGTTCTTC.